Below, 9 T cell receptor beta chains from the same sample are listed, as sequenced in a study of blood T cell repertoires in COVID-19. The data were produced by immunoSEQ multiplex PCR, yet TCRdb's version contains in-frame clones alone and is incomplete. The sample consists of roughly 570,000 clones, about 89% of them appearing once. Sequenced sample: peripheral blood. These receptors were collected from a woman aged 45 to 65 with COVID-19, enrolled during active disease.

In DNA form, the CDR3 reads TGTGCCACCAGCAGAGATCAGGGACAGGTTATTTCCTACGAGCAGTACTTC. Its protein is CATSRDQGQVISYEQYF. V gene TRBV15 combines with J gene TRBJ2-7, with 8 bases fitting TRBD1. J lost 1 base, V lost 0 bases, and 8 bases had no gene match. The CDR3 contains 17 residues. Germline-derived CDR1 and CDR2 are LNHNV and YYDKDF (reference sequence). Complete variable domain (other parts from reference TRBV15 and TRBJ2-7): DAMVIQNPRYQVTQFGKPVTLSCSQTLNHNVMYWYQQKSSQAPKLLFHYYDKDFNNEADTPDNFQSRRPNTSFCFLDIRSPGLGDTAMYLCATSRDQGQVISYEQYFGPGTRLTVT.

The chain carries TRBV7-9 and TRBJ2-7, with D maybe TRBD1 (7 bases). Deletions cut 1 base from V and 9 bases from J, with 16 bases between. The CDR3 covers 14 residues. Germline-derived CDR1 and CDR2 are SEHNR and FQNEAQ (reference sequence). For the CDR3, the DNA is TGTGCCAGCAGCTTAGATGCGGGACAGCTTACGCAGTACTTC. This sequence encodes CASSLDAGQLTQYF.

The chain employs TRBV27 and TRBJ1-2; tentatively, D is TRBD1 (5 bases). The CDR3 runs 15 residues. Germline V lookup: CDR1 MNHEY, CDR2 SMNVEV (reference sequence). The V end lost 2 bases, the J end lost 0 bases, and 10 bases lay between the germline ends. The CDR3 bases are TGTGCCAGCAGTTTAGCAGGGTCAACTAACTATGGCTACACCTTC. Translation gives CASSLAGSTNYGYTF.

The chain uses TRBV5-1 and TRBJ1-2; 7 bases match TRBD1. The CDR3 loop spans 15 amino acids. Unmatched junction bases numbered 6, after V lost 3 bases and J lost 1 base. CDR1 and CDR2 (germline): SGHRS, YFSETQ. The CDR3 is CASSSSGTVNYGYTF. The CDR3 DNA reads as TGCGCCAGCAGCTCATCCGGGACAGTTAACTATGGCTACACCTTC.

The chain uses TRBV3-1 (or the pseudogene TRBV3-2) and TRBJ2-7; D call uncertain. The CDR3 spans 12 residues. In germline, CDR1 is LGHDT, CDR2 YNNKEL (reference sequence). Deletions cut 1 base from V and 5 bases from J, with 6 bases between. CDR3 DNA sequence: TGTGCCAGCAGCCAAGTCGGAGACGAGCAGTACTTC. As protein: CASSQVGDEQYF.

The V call is TRBV6-5, the J call TRBJ1-2; TRBD1 agrees at 8 bases. Trimming removed 6 bases from V and 0 bases from J; junction bases left unmatched: 3. Germline V gene sequence: CDR1 MNHEY, CDR2 SVGAGI. The CDR3 has 14 amino acids. The CDR3 loop reads CASRWDRSNYGYTF. The CDR3 DNA is TGTGCCAGCAGATGGGACAGGTCTAACTATGGCTACACCTTC.

The rearrangement uses TRBV6-1 and TRBJ2-7; the D is unclear. The V gene lost 1 base and the J gene lost 0 bases, with 10 bases spanning the gap. The CDR3 totals 15 residues. The germline V gene has CDR1 MNHNS and CDR2 SASEGT. The CDR3 DNA is TGTGCCAGCAGTGAAGGGTACATCCTCTCCTACGAGCAGTACTTC. The encoded protein is CASSEGYILSYEQYF.

CDR3 bases: TGCGCCAGCTCTCGGGGACAGGGGCCTAGCACAGATACGCAGTATTTT. It encodes CASSRGQGPSTDTQYF. The gene calls are TRBV5-1 and TRBJ2-3; the match to TRBD1 covers 10 bases. Per the germline V gene, CDR1 is SGHRS and CDR2 is YFSETQ. This CDR3 is built from 16 residues. V shed 7 bases, J shed 0 bases, and the junction held 8 bases outside the gene matches.

In this sample, this clone turned up a few times. The gene calls are TRBV6-5 and TRBJ1-6; D not certain. The CDR3 is 14 residues long. Germline lookup yields CDR1 MNHEY and CDR2 SVGAGI. Trimming stripped 4 bases from V and 0 bases from J, with 4 bases between. The CDR3, as DNA: TGTGCCAGCAGTTGGAGCTCCTATAATTCACCCCTCCACTTT. Translated, it gives CASSWSSYNSPLHF.